One TCR beta chain is described in this entry. The sample originates from a study of control samples from healthy donors and cancer patients. Sequenced by immunoSEQ multiplex PCR; TCRdb stores in-frame clones only, minus some. The sample lists about 110,000 clones, 90% seen once, with 4.4% in the top ten. Input material: blood. The receptor was derived from a human donor in good health. The donor label of this sample is uncertain.

The CDR3 region has the DNA TGTGCCACGACGGGACAGCTCTTGACCGGGGAGCTGTTTTTT. It codes for CATTGQLLTGELFF. The chain is built from TRBV27 and TRBJ2-2, with TRBD1 identical over 7 bases. Germline V CDR1 and CDR2: MNHEY, SMNVEV (reference sequence). The trim removed 10 bases at V and 5 bases at J, leaving 10 bases unmatched. CDR3 size: 14 residues.